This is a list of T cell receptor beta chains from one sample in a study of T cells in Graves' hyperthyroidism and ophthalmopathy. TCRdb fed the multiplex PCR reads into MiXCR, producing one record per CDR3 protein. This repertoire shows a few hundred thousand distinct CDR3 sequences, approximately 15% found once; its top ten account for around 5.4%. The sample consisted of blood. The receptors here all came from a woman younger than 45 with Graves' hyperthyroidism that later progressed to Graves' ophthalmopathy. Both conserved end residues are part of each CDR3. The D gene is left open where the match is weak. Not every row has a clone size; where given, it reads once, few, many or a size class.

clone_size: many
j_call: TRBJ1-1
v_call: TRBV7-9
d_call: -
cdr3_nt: TGTGCCAGCAGCCCTCTTGAGGGCTGGAACACTGAAGCTTTCTTT
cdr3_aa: CASSPLEGWNTEAFF

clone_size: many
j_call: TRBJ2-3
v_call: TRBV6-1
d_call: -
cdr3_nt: TGTGCCAGCAGTCCCCGTGATTTGTCTATGTTGGGCACAGATACGCAGTATTTT
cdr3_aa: CASSPRDLSMLGTDTQYF

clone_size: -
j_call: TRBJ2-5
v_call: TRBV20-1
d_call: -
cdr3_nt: TGCAGTGCTTCAGGACTATACCCCCGTGAGACCCAGTACTTC
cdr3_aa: CSASGLYPRETQYF

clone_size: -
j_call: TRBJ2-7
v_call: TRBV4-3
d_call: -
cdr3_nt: TGCGCCAGCAGCCAAGAGGGGCTGGGGTCCTACGAGCAGTACTTC
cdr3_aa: CASSQEGLGSYEQYF

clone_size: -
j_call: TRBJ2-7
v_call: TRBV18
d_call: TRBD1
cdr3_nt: TGTGCCAGCTCATTGACAGGGACAGGACTGGAGCAGTACTTC
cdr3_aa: CASSLTGTGLEQYF

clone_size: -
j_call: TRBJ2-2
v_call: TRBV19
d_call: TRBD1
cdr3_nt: TGTGCCAGTAGTACCCAGACAGGGTCGGCCGGGGAGCTGTTTTTT
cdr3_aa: CASSTQTGSAGELFF

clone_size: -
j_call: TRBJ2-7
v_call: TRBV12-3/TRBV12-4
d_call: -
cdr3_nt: TGTGCCAGCAGTTTCTATATTGGGATCTACGAGCAGTACTTC
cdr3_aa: CASSFYIGIYEQYF

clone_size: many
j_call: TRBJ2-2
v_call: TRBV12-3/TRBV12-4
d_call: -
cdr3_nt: TGTGCCAGCAGTTCGCCCCCCGGGGCCCGGAACACCGGGGAGCTGTTTTTT
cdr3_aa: CASSSPPGARNTGELFF

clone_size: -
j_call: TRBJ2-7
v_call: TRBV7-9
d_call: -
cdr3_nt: TGTGCCAGCAGCCCATCCCCGGGAGTCTACGAGCAGTACTTC
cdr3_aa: CASSPSPGVYEQYF

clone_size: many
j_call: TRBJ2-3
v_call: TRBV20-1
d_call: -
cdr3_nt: TGCAGTGCTAGAGACCCCTTTTCGGCTAGCTCCACAGATACGCAGTATTTT
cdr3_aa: CSARDPFSASSTDTQYF

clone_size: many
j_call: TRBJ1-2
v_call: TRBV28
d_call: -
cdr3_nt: TGTGCCAGCAGGCGGGGGGGGACACTTCTGGAGATTGGCGGCTACACCTTC
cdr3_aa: CASRRGGTLLEIGGYTF

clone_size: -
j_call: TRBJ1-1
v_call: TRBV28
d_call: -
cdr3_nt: TGTGCCAGCAGTTTTCTTTCAGGCCTCCCAGGAGGCACTGAAGCTTTCTTT
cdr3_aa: CASSFLSGLPGGTEAFF

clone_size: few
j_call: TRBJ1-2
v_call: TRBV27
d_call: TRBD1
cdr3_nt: TGTGCCAGCAGCCATGGGACAGGGAATAATCATGGCTACACCTTC
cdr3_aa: CASSHGTGNNHGYTF

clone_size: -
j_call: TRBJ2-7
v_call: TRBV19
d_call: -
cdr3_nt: TGTGCCAGTAGAATAGTACGGGGAACCTACGAGCAGTACTTC
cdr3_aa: CASRIVRGTYEQYF

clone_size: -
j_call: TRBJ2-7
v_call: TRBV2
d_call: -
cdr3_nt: TGTGCCAGCAGCGGTGGGGTTAGAGAGCAGTACTTC
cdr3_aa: CASSGGVREQYF

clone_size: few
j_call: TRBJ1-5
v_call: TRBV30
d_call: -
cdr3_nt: TGTGCCTGGAGTGTGGCGGGGCTAGTTAGCAATCAGCCCCAGCATTTT
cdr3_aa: CAWSVAGLVSNQPQHF

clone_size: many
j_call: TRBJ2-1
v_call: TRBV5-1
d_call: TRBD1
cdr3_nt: TGCGCCAGCACATCCGGGACAGGGCGTGTAGGGCAGTTCTTC
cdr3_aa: CASTSGTGRVGQFF

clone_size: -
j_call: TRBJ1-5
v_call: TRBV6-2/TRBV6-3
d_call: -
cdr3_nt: TGTGCCAGCCTTTCCCCCCAGGGCAACAATCAGCCCCAGCATTTT
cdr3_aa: CASLSPQGNNQPQHF

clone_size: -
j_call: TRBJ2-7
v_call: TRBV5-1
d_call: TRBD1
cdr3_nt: TGCGCCAGCAGCTCGGCAGGACAGGGGGTTTACGAGCAGTACTTC
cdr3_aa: CASSSAGQGVYEQYF

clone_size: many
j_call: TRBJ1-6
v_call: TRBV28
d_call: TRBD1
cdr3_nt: TGTGCCAGCAGTTCCCCTGACAGGGTCTATAATTCACCCCTCCACTTT
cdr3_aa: CASSSPDRVYNSPLHF

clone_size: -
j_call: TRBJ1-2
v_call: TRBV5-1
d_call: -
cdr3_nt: TGCGCCAGCAGCTTGGCAATTTATTCGAACTATGGCTACACCTTC
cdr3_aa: CASSLAIYSNYGYTF

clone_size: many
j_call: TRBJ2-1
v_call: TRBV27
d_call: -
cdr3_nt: TGTGCCAGCAGTAATTCGGGGGTCCCCTACAATGAGCAGTTCTTC
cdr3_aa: CASSNSGVPYNEQFF

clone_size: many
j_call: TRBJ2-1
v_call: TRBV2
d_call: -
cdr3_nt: TGTGCCACCGGAGGTGAGCAGTTCTTC
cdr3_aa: CATGGEQFF

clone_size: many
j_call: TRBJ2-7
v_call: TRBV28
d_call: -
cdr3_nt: TGTGCCAGCAGTTTCCAGGGCATCCCCTACGAGCAGTACTTC
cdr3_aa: CASSFQGIPYEQYF

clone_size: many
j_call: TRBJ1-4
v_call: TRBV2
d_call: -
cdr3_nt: TGTGCCAGCAATCCTGCAACTAATGAAAAACTGTTTTTT
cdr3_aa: CASNPATNEKLFF

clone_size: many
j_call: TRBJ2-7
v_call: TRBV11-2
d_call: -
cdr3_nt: TGTGCCAGCAGCTCCGGACTCAGAGCTTACGAGCAGTACTTC
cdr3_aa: CASSSGLRAYEQYF

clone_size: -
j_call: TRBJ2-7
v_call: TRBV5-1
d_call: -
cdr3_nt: TGCGCCAGCAGCTTGGAAGCGTACTACGAGCAGTACTTC
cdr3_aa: CASSLEAYYEQYF

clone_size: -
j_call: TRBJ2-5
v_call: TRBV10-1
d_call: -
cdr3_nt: TGCGCCAGCAGTGAGCGCGGCGGGGCCGGGGTTGAGACCCAGTACTTC
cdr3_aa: CASSERGGAGVETQYF

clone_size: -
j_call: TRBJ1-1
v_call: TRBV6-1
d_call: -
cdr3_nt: TGTGCCAGCAGTGGACCCCGTGAAGTGCCTGAAGCTTTCTTT
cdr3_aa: CASSGPREVPEAFF

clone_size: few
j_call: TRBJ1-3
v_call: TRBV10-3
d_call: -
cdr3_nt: TGTGCCATCAGTCCAGGGGTAACTGGAAACACCATATATTTT
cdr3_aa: CAISPGVTGNTIYF

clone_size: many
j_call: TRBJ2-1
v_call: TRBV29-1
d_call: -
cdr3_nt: TGCAGCGTTGAAGAGTTTAGTGGGGACTTGGTGGGCAATGAGCAGTTCTTC
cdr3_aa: CSVEEFSGDLVGNEQFF

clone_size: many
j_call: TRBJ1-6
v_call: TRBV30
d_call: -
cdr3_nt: TGTGCCGGGATCGCAGGGGCCAATTCACCCCTCCACTTT
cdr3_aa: CAGIAGANSPLHF

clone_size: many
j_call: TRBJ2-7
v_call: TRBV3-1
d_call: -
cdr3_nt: TGTGCCAGCAGCCAAGATAGATGGGGAAACGAGCAGTACTTC
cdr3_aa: CASSQDRWGNEQYF

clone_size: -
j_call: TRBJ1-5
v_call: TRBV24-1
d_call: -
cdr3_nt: TGTGCCACCAGTGACGGCGCAGCTAGCAATCAGCCCCAGCATTTT
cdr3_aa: CATSDGAASNQPQHF

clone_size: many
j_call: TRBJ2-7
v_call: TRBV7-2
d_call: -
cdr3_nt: TGTGCCAGCAGCTTTTCGCGCGGGCCCTACGAGCAGTACTTC
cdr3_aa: CASSFSRGPYEQYF

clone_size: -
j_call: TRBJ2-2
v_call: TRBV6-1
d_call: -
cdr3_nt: TGTGCCAGCCTGTGGGGGAACACCGGGGAGCTGTTTTTT
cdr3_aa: CASLWGNTGELFF

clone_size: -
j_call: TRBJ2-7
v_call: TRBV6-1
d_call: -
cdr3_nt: TGTGCCAGCACTTGGACTCTGGACGAGCAGTACTTC
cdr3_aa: CASTWTLDEQYF

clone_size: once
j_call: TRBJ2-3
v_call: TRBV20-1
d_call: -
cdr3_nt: TGCAGTGCTAGAGACTTCGGACTATCGAGAGATACGCAGTATTTT
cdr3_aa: CSARDFGLSRDTQYF

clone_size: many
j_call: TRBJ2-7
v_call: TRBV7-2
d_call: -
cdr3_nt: TGTGCCAGCAGCCGCTTCAGGAACTACGAGCAGTACTTC
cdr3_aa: CASSRFRNYEQYF

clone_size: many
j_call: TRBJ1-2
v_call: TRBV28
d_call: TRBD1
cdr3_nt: TGTGCCAGCAGAGTTACAGGGGGCGTTTTTGGCTACACCTTC
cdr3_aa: CASRVTGGVFGYTF

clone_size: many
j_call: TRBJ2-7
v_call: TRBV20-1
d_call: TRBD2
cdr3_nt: TGCAGTGCTTTGACTAGCGGGAGCTTCTACGAGCAGTACTTC
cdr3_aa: CSALTSGSFYEQYF

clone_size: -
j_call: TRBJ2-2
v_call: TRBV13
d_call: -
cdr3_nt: TGTGCCAGCAGCAAGACGGTGCAGGGCCGGGGGCTGTTTTTT
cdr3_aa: CASSKTVQGRGLFF

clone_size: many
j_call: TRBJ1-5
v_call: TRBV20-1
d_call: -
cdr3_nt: TGCAGTGCTAGAGTTACAGAATCAGGGCCCCAGCATTTT
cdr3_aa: CSARVTESGPQHF

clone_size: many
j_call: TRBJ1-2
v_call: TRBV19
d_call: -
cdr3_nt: TGTGCCAGTAGTATAGATCGTCGAGGGGAAGGCTACACCTTC
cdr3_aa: CASSIDRRGEGYTF

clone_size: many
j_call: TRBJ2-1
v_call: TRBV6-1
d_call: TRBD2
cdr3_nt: TGTGCCGTAAGACTAGCGGGAGGTAGCAATGAGCAGTTCTTC
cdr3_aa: CAVRLAGGSNEQFF

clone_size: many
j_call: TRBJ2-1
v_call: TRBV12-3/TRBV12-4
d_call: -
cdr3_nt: TGTGCCAGCAGGGCGAGCTCCTACAATGAGCAGTTCTTC
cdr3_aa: CASRASSYNEQFF

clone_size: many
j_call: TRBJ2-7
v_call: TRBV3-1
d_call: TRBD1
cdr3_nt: TGTGCCAGCAGAGGACAGGGACGTTTTGACTACGAGCAGTACTTC
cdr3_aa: CASRGQGRFDYEQYF

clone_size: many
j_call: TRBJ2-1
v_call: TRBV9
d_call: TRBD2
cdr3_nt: TGTGCCACCACTCGGACTAGCCTCTACAATGAGCAGTTCTTC
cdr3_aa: CATTRTSLYNEQFF

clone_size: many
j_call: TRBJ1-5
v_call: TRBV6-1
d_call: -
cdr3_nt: TGTGCCAGCAGTATGGCAGGAAATGGCAATCAGCCCCAGCATTTT
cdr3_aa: CASSMAGNGNQPQHF

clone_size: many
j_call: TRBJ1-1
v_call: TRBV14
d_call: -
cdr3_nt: TGTGCCAGCAGTCCAAGACCGGGCGGGGAGACTGAAGCTTTCTTT
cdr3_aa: CASSPRPGGETEAFF

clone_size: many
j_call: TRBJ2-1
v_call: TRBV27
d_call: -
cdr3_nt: TGTGCCAGCAGTCTCAAAGGGGTACAGGGAGTTTACTACAATGAGCAGTTCTTC
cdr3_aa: CASSLKGVQGVYYNEQFF

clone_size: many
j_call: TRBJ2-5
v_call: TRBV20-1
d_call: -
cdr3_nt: TGCAGTGCAGAGCGGTCAGACGGGGAGACCCAGTACTTC
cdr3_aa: CSAERSDGETQYF

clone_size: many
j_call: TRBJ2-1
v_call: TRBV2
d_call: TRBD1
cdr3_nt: TGTGCCAGCAGTGACGACAGGGGGCCGAAAGGTGAGCAGTTCTTC
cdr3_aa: CASSDDRGPKGEQFF

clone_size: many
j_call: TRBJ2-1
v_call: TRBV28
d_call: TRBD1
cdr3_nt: TGTGCCAGCAGCCCGGGACAGTGGTCCTACAATGAGCAGTTCTTC
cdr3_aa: CASSPGQWSYNEQFF